This T cell receptor beta chain stems from a study of cytomegalovirus exposure and HLA in healthy donors. The PCR ran on 60 Vbeta and 13 Jbeta primers. Generated by immunoSEQ multiplex PCR, the TCRdb table keeps only in-frame clones and is missing some. This sample has over 85,000 clones; less than 70% occur once, and the top ten carry 1.2%. On this clone: Its specificity is not known.

Germline CDR1 and CDR2: SGHAT and FQNNGV. V lost 7 bases to trimming and J lost 1 base, with 14 bases between them. The CDR3 is 14 amino acids. Regarding the study as a whole: An observed cluster of highly shared sequence variants was recorded as a likely sequencing artifact.

The TCR sequence derives from a female donor in good health and CMV-seronegative. The chain recombines TRBV11-2 with TRBJ2-7; maybe TRBD1 (5 bases). The sequencing input was PBMCs. The DNA of the CDR3 is TGTGCCAGCAACATTAGGGGCAGTTCCTACGAGCAGTACTTC. Translating it yields CASNIRGSSYEQYF.